Listed below are T cell receptor beta chains from one sample, sequenced in a study of T-cell reconstitution after alpha-beta-depleted transplantation in children. TCRdb re-derived calls from the PCR reads in MiXCR, one entry per CDR3 protein. Altogether 530,000 or so distinct CDR3 sequences are present, more than 20% being singletons, with the ten largest covering 36%. The specimen comprised PBMCs, sampled before TCRalphabeta/CD19-depleted stem cell transplant. The receptor set was obtained from a boy younger than two with Wiskott-Aldrich syndrome, due to receive a stem cell transplant. CDR3s include the opening cysteine and the closing phenylalanine or tryptophan. The order of the fields is clone size, V gene, D gene, J gene, CDR3 protein, CDR3 DNA. A D gene is named only where the DNA matches it firmly. Rows give clone size only sometimes, using once, few, many, or a class for an expanded clone.

>few|TRBV5-1|-|TRBJ2-5
CASSGYRDLMETQYF
TGCGCCAGCAGCGGCTACCGGGACCTAATGGAGACCCAGTACTTC
>-|TRBV12-3/TRBV12-4|TRBD2|TRBJ2-1
CASSPIAGGPAHNEQFF
TGTGCCAGCAGTCCTATAGCGGGAGGTCCAGCCCACAATGAGCAGTTCTTC
>-|TRBV13|TRBD2|TRBJ2-5
CASSSVGLAKETQYF
TGTGCCAGCAGCTCTGTAGGACTAGCGAAAGAGACCCAGTACTTC
>few|TRBV5-1|-|TRBJ2-7
CASSPGPLYEQYF
TGCGCCAGCAGCCCGGGACCCCTCTACGAGCAGTACTTC
>many|TRBV5-1|-|TRBJ2-1
CASSLALLIDEQFF
TGCGCCAGCAGCTTGGCCCTACTAATTGATGAGCAGTTCTTC
>many|TRBV5-1|TRBD2|TRBJ2-1
CASSRTSGTYNEQFF
TGTGCCAGCAGCCGTACTAGCGGGACTTACAATGAGCAGTTCTTC
>-|TRBV5-1|TRBD2|TRBJ2-3
CASSLAGRAREDTQYF
TGCGCCAGCAGCTTGGCTGGGAGGGCCCGGGAAGATACGCAGTATTTT
>few|TRBV7-2|-|TRBJ1-2
CAGSVSGSYGYTF
TGTGCCGGCTCCGTATCGGGGAGCTATGGCTACACCTTC
>few|TRBV3-1|-|TRBJ2-2
CASSQVGLTNTGELFF
TGTGCCAGCAGCCAAGTAGGACTGACGAACACCGGGGAGCTGTTTTTT
>few|TRBV5-6|TRBD1|TRBJ2-7
CASTLGPGQGYEQYF
TGTGCCAGCACATTAGGACCGGGACAGGGATACGAGCAGTACTTC
>few|TRBV5-1|-|TRBJ2-7
CASSGIRPYEQYF
TGCGCCAGCAGCGGGATCAGGCCCTACGAGCAGTACTTC
>few|TRBV19|-|TRBJ1-1
CASSIDPTGTEAFF
TGTGCCAGTAGTATAGACCCAACGGGCACTGAAGCTTTCTTT
>-|TRBV24-1|TRBD2|TRBJ2-7
CATSDPRREASYEQYF
TGTGCCACCAGTGACCCCCGGCGGGAGGCATCCTACGAGCAGTACTTC
>few|TRBV5-1|TRBD2|TRBJ2-1
CASSNTFGLAGVREQFF
TGCGCCAGCAGCAACACCTTCGGACTAGCGGGAGTTCGAGAGCAGTTCTTC
>few|TRBV20-1|TRBD2|TRBJ2-2
CSATKTLAGDGELFF
TGCAGTGCTACGAAAACGCTAGCGGGAGATGGGGAGCTGTTTTTT
>-|TRBV7-6|TRBD1|TRBJ1-2
CASSNTGGEGYTF
TGTGCCAGCAGCAATACAGGGGGCGAGGGCTACACCTTC
>few|TRBV5-1|-|TRBJ1-2
CASSLSREGYTF
TGCGCCAGCAGCTTGAGTCGGGAAGGCTACACCTTC
>-|TRBV7-9|TRBD2|TRBJ2-3
CASSWTSGRRWTDTQYF
TGTGCCAGCAGCTGGACTAGCGGGAGGCGGTGGACAGATACGCAGTATTTT
>-|TRBV20-1|-|TRBJ2-7
CSGLPRGREQYF
TGCAGTGGCCTCCCCAGGGGTAGGGAGCAGTACTTC
>few|TRBV20-1|-|TRBJ2-3
CSASLGGSTDTQYF
TGCAGTGCTAGTCTAGGGGGATCGACAGATACGCAGTATTTT
>-|TRBV5-1|-|TRBJ2-6
CASSPSRFSGANVLTF
TGCGCCAGCAGCCCAAGTAGGTTTTCTGGGGCCAACGTCCTGACTTTC
>few|TRBV7-9|TRBD1|TRBJ1-4
CASSPRPGTGDEKLFF
TGTGCCAGCAGCCCCCGGCCCGGGACAGGGGATGAAAAACTGTTTTTT
>few|TRBV29-1|TRBD2|TRBJ2-1
CSVRGLAVYNEQFF
TGCAGCGTTAGAGGACTAGCGGTTTACAATGAGCAGTTCTTC
>few|TRBV3-1|TRBD2|TRBJ2-5
CASSHLKLAGGPGETQYF
TGTGCCAGCAGCCACCTCAAACTAGCGGGAGGGCCGGGTGAGACCCAGTACTTC
>-|TRBV30|TRBD2|TRBJ2-5
CAWSASGIETQYF
TGTGCCTGGAGTGCTAGCGGGATAGAGACCCAGTACTTC
>-|TRBV5-1|-|TRBJ2-5
CASSFQGILGETQYF
TGCGCCAGCAGCTTCCAGGGGATCTTAGGAGAGACCCAGTACTTC
>few|TRBV9|TRBD2|TRBJ2-1
CASSVGASGRGEQFF
TGTGCCAGCAGCGTAGGGGCTAGCGGGAGGGGTGAGCAGTTCTTC
>-|TRBV20-1|TRBD2|TRBJ2-7
CSARQMAGGQLGEQYF
TGCAGTGCTAGACAAATGGCGGGAGGCCAGTTAGGAGAGCAGTACTTC
>-|TRBV5-5|TRBD2|TRBJ2-3
CASSKGLAGGTDTQYF
TGTGCCAGCAGCAAGGGACTAGCGGGTGGCACAGATACGCAGTATTTT
>few|TRBV28|TRBD2|TRBJ2-7
CASSSGTSGYEQYF
TGTGCCAGCAGTTCCGGGACTAGTGGGTACGAGCAGTACTTC
>-|TRBV5-6|-|TRBJ2-2
CASRSGPQNTGELFF
TGTGCCAGCAGGAGCGGCCCTCAGAACACCGGGGAGCTGTTTTTT
>-|TRBV24-1|TRBD2|TRBJ2-3
CATSSLAAGDTQYF
TGTGCCACCAGCTCGCTAGCGGCGGGAGATACGCAGTATTTT